The subject of this entry is one TCR beta chain. Antigen unknown. Here immunoSEQ multiplex PCR was the method, and the copy in TCRdb shows in-frame clones only, minus some. The sample has nearly 85,000 clones; more than 75% are singletons. The data originate from a study of cytotoxic CD8 clonotypes in ibrutinib-treated CLL. For the study at large: After a median of about 70 months, 14 patients stayed remitted and some twelve progressed; responses had been partial in some 24 and complete in 2.

The CDR3 consists of 13 residues. Trimming shortened V by 5 bases and J by 8 bases, and 13 bases separated the two germline ends. The V gene's germline CDR1 is SGHTA and CDR2 FQGNSA. Findings and caveats of the study: On treatment, the uncommon public clonotypes contracted or remained stable.

The rearrangement uses TRBV7-2 and TRBJ2-1, with D uncertain. This TCR derives from a human donor with chronic lymphocytic leukemia. Specimen: PBMCs, collected after 12 months of ibrutinib treatment. CDR3: CASSPPAGYEQFF. CDR3 DNA: TGTGCCAGCAGCCCCCCCGCCGGCTATGAGCAGTTCTTC.